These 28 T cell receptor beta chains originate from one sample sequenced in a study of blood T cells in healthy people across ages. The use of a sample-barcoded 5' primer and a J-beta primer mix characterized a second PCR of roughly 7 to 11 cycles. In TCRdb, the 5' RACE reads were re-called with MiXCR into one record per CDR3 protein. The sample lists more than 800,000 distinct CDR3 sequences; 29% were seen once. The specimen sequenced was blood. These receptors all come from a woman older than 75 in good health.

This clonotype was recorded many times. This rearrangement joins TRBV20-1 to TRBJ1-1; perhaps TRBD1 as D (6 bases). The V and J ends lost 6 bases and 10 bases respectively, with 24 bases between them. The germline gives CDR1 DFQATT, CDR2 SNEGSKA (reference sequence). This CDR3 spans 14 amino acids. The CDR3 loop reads CSARGGTRVGGAFF. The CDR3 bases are TGCAGTGCCAGGGGCGGGACGCGTGTTGGGGGAGCTTTCTTT.

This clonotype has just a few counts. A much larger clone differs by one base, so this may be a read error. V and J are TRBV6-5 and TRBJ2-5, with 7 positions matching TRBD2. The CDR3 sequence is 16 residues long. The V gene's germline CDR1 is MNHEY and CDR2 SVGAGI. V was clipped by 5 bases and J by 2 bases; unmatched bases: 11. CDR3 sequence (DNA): TGTGCCAGCAGTCTTGCCAGCGGGGAGAATCAAGAGACCCAGTACTTC. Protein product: CASSLASGENQETQYF.

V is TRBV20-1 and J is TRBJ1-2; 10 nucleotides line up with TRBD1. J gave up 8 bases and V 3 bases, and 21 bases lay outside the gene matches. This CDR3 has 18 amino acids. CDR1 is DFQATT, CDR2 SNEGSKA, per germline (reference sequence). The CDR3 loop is CSARGFVRGTTGGGGYTF. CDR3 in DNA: TGCAGTGCTAGGGGTTTCGTAAGGGGGACGACAGGGGGCGGCGGCTACACCTTC.

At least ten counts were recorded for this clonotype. The CDR3: CASSRGSTYNEQFF. In DNA form, the CDR3 reads TGTGCCAGCAGTCGGGGTTCTACCTACAATGAGCAGTTCTTC. The genes are TRBV12-3 or TRBV12-4 and TRBJ2-1; tentative D call: TRBD2 (5 bases). Deletions cut 5 bases from V and 2 bases from J, with 10 bases between. This CDR3 region has 14 residues.

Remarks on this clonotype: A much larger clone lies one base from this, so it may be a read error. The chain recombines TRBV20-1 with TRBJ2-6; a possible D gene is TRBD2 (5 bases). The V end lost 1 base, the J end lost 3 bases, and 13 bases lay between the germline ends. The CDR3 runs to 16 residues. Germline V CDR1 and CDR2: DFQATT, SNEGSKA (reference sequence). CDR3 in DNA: TGCAGTGCTAGAGCAGACGGAGGAATTGGGGCCAACGTCCTGACTTTC. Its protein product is CSARADGGIGANVLTF.

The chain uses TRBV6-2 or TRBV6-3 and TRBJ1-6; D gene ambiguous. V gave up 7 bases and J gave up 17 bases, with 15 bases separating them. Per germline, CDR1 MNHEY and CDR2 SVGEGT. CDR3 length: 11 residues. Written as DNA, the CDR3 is TGTGCCAGCACCCACGGAGCCACGGTCCACTTT. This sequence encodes CASTHGATVHF.

The CDR3 loop is CASSFWGRGEQETQYF. CDR3 DNA: TGTGCCAGCAGCTTTTGGGGGCGGGGGGAACAAGAGACCCAGTACTTC. The gene calls are TRBV7-2 and TRBJ2-5; 8 nucleotides match TRBD2. Trimming at V came to 3 bases and at J to 2 bases, leaving 8 bases not matched to a gene. Germline lookup yields CDR1 SGHTA and CDR2 FQGNSA. This CDR3 is 16 amino acids long.

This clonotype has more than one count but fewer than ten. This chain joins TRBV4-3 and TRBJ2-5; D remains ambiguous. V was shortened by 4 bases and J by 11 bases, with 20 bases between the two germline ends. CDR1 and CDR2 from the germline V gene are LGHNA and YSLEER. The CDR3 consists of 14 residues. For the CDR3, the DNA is TGCGCCAGCAGCCTCGACATACCCAACAATGAGCAGTACTTC. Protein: CASSLDIPNNEQYF.

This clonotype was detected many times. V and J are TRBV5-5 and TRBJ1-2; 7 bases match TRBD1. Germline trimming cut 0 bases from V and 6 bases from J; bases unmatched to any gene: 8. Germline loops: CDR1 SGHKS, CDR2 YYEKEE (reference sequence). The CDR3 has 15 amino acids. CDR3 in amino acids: CASSLGGLGTDGYTF. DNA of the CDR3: TGTGCCAGCAGCTTGGGGGGTCTCGGGACAGATGGCTACACCTTC.

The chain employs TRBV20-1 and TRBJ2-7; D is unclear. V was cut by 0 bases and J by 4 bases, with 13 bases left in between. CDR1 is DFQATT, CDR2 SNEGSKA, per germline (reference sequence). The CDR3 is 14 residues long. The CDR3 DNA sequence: TGCAGTGCTAGAGACGGTGCTAGGGAATACGAGCAGTACTTC. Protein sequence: CSARDGAREYEQYF.

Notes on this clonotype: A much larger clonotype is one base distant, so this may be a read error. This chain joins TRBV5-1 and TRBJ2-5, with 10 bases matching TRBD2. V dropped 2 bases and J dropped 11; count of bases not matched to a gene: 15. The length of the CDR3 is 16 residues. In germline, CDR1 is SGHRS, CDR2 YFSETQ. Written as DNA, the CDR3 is TGCGCCAGCAGCTTAATACTAGCGGGGCGTTACAATGAGCAGTACTTC. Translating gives CASSLILAGRYNEQYF.

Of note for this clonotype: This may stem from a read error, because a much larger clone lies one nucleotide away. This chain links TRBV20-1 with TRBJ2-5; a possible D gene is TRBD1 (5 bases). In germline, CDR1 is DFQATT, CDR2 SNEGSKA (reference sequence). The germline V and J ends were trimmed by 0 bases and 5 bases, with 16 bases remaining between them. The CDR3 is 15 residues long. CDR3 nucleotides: TGCAGTGCTAGAGAGGGCCAGGGTGGTTGGGAGACCCAGTACTTC. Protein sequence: CSAREGQGGWETQYF.

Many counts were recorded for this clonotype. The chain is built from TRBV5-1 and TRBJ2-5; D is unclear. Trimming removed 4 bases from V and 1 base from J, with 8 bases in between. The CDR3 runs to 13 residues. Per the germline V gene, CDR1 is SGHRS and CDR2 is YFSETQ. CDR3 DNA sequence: TGCGCCAGCAGCACCTTGCGCCAAGAGACCCAGTACTTC. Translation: CASSTLRQETQYF.

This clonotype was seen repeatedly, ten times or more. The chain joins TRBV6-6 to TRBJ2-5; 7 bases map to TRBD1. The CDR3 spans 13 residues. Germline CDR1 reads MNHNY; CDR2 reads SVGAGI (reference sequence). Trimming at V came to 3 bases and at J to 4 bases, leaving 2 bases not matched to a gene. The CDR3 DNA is TGTGCCAGCAGTTATCGGGACAGAGAGACCCAGTACTTC. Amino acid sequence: CASSYRDRETQYF.

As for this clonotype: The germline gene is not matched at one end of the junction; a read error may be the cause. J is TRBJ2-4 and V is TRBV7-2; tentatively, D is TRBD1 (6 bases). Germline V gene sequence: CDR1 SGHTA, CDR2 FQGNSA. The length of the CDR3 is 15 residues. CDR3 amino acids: CASSPRPGDKNIQYF. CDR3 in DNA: TGTGCCAGCAGCCCGAGGCCAGGGGACAAAAACATCCAGTACTTC.

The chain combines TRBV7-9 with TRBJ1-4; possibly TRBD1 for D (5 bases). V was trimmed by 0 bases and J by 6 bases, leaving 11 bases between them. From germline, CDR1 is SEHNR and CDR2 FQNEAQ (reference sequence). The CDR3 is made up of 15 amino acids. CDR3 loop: CASSLAETAYEKLFF. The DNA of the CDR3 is TGTGCCAGCAGCTTAGCGGAGACAGCCTATGAAAAACTGTTTTTT.

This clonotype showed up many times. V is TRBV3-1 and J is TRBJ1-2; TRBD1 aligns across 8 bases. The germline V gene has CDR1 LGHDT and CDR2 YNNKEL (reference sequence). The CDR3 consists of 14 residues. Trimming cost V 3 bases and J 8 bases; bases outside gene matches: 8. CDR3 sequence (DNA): TGTGCCAGCAGCCAGACCGGACAGGGATACGGCTACACCTTC. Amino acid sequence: CASSQTGQGYGYTF.

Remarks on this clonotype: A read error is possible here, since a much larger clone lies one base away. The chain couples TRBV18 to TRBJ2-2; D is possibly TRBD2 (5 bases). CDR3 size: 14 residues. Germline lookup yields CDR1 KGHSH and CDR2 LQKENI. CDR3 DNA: TGTGCCAGCTCACTTCCCGCAAGGACCGGGGAGCGGTTTTTT. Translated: CASSLPARTGERFF.

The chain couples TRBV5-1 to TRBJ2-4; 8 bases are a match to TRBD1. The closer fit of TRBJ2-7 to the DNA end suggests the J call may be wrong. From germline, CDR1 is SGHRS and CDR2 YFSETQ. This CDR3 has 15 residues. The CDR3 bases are TGCGCTAGCGCCGTCGGGGCAGGGGGCAGCTACGAGCAGTACTTC. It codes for CASAVGAGGSYEQYF.

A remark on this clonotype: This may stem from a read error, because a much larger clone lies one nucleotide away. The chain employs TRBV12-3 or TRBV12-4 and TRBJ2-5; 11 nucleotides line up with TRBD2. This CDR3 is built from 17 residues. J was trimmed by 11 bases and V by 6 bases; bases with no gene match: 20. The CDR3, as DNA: TGTGCCAGCAGGACCGGGACTAGCGGTGGAGTTCGAAATGAGCAGTACTTC. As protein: CASRTGTSGGVRNEQYF.

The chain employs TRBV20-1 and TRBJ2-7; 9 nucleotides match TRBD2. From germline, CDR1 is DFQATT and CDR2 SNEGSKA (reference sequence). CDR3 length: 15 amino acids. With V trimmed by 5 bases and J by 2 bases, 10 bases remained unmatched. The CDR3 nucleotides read TGCAGTGCTCCGACGGCGGGGGGGCCAACCTACGAGCAGTACTTC. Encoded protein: CSAPTAGGPTYEQYF.

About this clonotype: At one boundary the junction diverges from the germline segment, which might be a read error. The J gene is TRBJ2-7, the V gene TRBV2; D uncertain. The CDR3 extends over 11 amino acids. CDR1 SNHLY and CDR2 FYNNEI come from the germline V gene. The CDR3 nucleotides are TGTGCCAGCGGTGAACAGACCCGGGAGTACTTC. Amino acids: CASGEQTREYF.

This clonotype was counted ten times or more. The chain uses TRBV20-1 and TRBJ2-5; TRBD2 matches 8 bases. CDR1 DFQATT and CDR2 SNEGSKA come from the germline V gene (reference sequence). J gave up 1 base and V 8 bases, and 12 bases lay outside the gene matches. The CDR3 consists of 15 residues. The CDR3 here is CSPQGTGGAQETQYF. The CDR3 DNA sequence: TGCAGTCCCCAGGGGACCGGGGGGGCCCAAGAGACCCAGTACTTC.

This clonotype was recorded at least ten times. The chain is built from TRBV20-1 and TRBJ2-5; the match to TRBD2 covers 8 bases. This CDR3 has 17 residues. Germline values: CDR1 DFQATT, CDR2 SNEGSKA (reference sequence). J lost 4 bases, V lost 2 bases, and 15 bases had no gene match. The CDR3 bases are TGCAGTGCTAGATCCTTCCCAACTAGCGGTAAAGGAGAGACCCAGTACTTC. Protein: CSARSFPTSGKGETQYF.

CDR3 loop: CASSYSKVWGTTSTDTQYF. The CDR3 coding sequence is TGTGCCAGCAGTTACTCGAAAGTATGGGGGACCACGAGCACAGATACGCAGTATTTT. This chain connects TRBV6-2 or TRBV6-3 to TRBJ2-3; either TRBD1 or TRBD2 may supply D (5 bases each). Trimming took off 0 bases at V and 0 bases at J, with 19 bases between the two ends. The CDR3 has 19 amino acids. Germline V gene data show CDR1 as MNHEY and CDR2 as SVGEGT.

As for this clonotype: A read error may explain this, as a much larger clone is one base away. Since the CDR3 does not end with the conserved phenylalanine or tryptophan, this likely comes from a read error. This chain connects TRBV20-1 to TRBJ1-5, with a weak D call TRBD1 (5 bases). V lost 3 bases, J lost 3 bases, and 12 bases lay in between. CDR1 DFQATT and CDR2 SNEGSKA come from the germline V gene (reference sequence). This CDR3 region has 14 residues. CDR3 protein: CSARHGAANQPQHV. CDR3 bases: TGCAGTGCTAGGCATGGGGCCGCCAATCAGCCCCAGCATGTT.

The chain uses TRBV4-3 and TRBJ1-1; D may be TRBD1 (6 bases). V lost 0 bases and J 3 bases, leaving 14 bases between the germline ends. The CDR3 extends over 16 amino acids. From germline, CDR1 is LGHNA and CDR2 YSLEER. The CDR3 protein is CASSQDQGRGYTEAFF. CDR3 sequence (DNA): TGCGCCAGCAGCCAAGATCAGGGCAGGGGATACACTGAAGCTTTCTTT.

CDR3 residues: CSARDPRVGSEQYF. The CDR3 coding sequence is TGCAGTGCTAGAGATCCTAGAGTAGGGTCCGAGCAGTACTTC. V is TRBV20-1 and J is TRBJ2-7; D not resolved. Trimming took 0 bases from V and 6 from J, leaving 15 bases between them. Germline-derived CDR1 and CDR2 are DFQATT and SNEGSKA (reference sequence). There are 14 residues in the CDR3.